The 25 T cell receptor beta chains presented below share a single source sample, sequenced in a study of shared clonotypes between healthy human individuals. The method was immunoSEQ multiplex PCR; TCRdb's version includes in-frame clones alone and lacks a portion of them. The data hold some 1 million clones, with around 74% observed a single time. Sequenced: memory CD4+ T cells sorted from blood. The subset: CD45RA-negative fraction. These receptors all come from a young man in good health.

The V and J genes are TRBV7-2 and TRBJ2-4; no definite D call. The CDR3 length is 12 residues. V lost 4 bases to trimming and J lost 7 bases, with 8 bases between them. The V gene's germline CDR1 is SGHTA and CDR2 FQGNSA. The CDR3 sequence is CASSSNFNIQYF. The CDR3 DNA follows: TGTGCCAGCAGCTCCAACTTTAACATTCAGTACTTC.

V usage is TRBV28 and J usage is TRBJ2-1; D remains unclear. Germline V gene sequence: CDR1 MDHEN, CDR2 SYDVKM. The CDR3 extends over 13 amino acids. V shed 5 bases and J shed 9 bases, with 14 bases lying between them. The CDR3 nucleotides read TGTGCCAGCAGTCCCCCCGACCCCGGTGAGCAGTTCTTC. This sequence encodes CASSPPDPGEQFF.

CDR3 protein: CASSQVGRGKETQYF. CDR3 sequence (DNA): TGTGCCAGCAGCCAAGTGGGGCGGGGGAAGGAGACCCAGTACTTC. V and J are TRBV4-2 and TRBJ2-5, with 7 nucleotides matching TRBD2. This CDR3 has 15 residues. Per germline, CDR1 LGHNA and CDR2 YNFKEQ. Losses at the gene ends were 1 base for V and 5 bases for J; bases not matched to a gene: 7.

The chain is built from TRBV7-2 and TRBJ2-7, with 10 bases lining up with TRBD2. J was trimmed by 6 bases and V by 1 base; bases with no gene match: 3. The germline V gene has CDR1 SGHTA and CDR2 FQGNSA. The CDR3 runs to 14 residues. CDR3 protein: CASSLGLAGVEQYF. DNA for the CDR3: TGTGCCAGCAGCTTAGGCCTAGCGGGAGTCGAGCAGTACTTC.

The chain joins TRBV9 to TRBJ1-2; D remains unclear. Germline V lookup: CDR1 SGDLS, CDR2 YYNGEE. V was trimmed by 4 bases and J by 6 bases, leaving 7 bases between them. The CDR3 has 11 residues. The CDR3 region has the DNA TGTGCCAGCAGCCGGGAAAATGGCTACACCTTC. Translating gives CASSRENGYTF.

The CDR3 DNA follows: TGTGCCAGCAGCTTAGCGTCCGGGACAGGGGGATACGAGCAGTACTTC. Residues: CASSLASGTGGYEQYF. The genes are TRBV7-2 and TRBJ2-7; 11 bases agree with TRBD1. The CDR3 runs to 16 residues. Germline V gene data show CDR1 as SGHTA and CDR2 as FQGNSA. After removal of 0 bases from V and 4 bases from J, the junction contained 5 bases not matched to a gene.

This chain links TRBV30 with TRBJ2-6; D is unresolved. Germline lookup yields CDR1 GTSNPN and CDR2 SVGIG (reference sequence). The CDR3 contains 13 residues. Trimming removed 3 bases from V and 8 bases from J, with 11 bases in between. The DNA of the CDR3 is TGTGCCTGGAGCGACCAACCCCCCAACGTCCTGACTTTC. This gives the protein CAWSDQPPNVLTF.

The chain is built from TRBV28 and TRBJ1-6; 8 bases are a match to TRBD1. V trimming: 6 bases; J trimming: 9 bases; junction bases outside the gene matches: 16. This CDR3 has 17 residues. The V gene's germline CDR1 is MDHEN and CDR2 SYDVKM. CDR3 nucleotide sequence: TGTGCCAGCAGCTTCGCCCAGGGGGCGCTACTCCCTTCACCCCTCCACTTT. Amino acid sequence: CASSFAQGALLPSPLHF.

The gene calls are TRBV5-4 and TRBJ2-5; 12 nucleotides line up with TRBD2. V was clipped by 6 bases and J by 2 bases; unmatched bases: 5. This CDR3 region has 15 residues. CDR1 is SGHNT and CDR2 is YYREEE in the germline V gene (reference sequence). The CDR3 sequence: CASTSSGGGQETQYF. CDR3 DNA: TGTGCCAGCACCTCTAGCGGGGGGGGTCAAGAGACCCAGTACTTC.

The CDR3 bases are TGTGCCAGCAGCCCCCGGAGGTGGCAGGGGAAAGAGGGGTATGGCTACACCTTC. Its protein is CASSPRRWQGKEGYGYTF. The V gene is TRBV9, the J gene TRBJ1-2, with D possibly matching TRBD1 (6 bases). The CDR3 totals 18 residues. Germline-derived CDR1 and CDR2 are SGDLS and YYNGEE. Trimming stripped 4 bases from V and 5 bases from J, with 27 bases between.

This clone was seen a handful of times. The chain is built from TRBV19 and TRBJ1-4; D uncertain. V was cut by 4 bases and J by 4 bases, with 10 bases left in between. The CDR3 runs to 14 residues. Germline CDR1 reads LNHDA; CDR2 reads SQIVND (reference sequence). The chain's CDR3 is CASSRATVNEKLFF. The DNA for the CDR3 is TGTGCCAGTAGTAGAGCGACTGTTAATGAAAAACTGTTTTTT.

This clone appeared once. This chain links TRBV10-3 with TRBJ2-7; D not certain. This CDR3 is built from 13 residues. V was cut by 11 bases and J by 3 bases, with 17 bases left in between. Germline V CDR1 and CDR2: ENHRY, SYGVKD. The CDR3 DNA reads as TGTGCCCCCTTTCCTCGGACCCACTACGAGCAGTACTTC. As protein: CAPFPRTHYEQYF.

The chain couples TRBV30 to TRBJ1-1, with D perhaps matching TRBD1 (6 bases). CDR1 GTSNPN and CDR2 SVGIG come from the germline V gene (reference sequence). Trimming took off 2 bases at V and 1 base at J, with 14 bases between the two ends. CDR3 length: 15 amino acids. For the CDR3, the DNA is TGTGCCTGGAGTCCAGGGCGGGGGGCGAACACTGAAGCTTTCTTT. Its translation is CAWSPGRGANTEAFF.

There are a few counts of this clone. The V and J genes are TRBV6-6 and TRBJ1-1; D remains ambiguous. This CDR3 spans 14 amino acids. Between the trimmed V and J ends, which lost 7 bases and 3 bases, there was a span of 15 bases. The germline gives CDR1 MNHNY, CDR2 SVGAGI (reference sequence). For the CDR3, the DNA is TGTGCCAGCAAGCCAACGGGGAAGGACACTGAAGCTTTCTTT. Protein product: CASKPTGKDTEAFF.

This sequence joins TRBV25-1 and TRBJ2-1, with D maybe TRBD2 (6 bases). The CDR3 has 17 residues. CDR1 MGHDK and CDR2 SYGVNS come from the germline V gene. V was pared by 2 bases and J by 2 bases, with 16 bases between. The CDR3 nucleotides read TGTGCCAGCAGTGAAAATCCCGGGACTGGGCCCTACAATGAGCAGTTCTTC. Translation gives CASSENPGTGPYNEQFF.

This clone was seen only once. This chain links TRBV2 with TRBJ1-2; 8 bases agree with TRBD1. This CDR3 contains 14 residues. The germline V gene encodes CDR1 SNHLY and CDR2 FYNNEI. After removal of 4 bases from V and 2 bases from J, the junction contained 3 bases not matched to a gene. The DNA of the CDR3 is TGTGCCAGCAGTGGGCAGGGGGCAAACTATGGCTACACCTTC. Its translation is CASSGQGANYGYTF.

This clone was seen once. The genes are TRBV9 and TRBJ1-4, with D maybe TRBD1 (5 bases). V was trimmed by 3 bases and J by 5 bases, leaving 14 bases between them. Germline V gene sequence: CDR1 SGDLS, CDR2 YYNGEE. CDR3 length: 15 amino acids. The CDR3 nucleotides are TGTGCCAGCAGCGCGGGGGTGATTAGGAATGAAAAACTGTTTTTT. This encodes CASSAGVIRNEKLFF.

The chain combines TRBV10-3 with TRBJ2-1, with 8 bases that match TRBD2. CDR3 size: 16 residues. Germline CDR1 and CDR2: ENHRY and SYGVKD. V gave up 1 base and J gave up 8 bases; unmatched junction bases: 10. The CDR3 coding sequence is TGTGCCATCAGTGAGTATAGCGGGGCTGGTGGGGATGAGCAGTTCTTC. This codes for CAISEYSGAGGDEQFF.

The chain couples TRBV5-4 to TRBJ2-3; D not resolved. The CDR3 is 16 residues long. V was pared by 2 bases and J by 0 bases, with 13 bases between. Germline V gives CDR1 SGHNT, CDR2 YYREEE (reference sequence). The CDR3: CASSLGVSSSTDTQYF. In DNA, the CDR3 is TGTGCCAGCAGCTTAGGAGTCAGCTCTAGCACAGATACGCAGTATTTT.

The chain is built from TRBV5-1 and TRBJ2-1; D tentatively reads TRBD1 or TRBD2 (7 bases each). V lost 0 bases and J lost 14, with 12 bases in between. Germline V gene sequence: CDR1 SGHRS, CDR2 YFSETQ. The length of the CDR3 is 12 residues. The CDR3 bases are TGCGCCAGCAGCTTGGCCGGGGGGACAGAGTTCTTC. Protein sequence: CASSLAGGTEFF.

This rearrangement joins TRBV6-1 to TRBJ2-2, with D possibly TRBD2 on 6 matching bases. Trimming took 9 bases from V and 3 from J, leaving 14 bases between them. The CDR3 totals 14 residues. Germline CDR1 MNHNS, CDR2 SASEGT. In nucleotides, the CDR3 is TGTGCCAGTCGGCGGGATGGCCACACCGGGGAGCTGTTTTTT. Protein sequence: CASRRDGHTGELFF.

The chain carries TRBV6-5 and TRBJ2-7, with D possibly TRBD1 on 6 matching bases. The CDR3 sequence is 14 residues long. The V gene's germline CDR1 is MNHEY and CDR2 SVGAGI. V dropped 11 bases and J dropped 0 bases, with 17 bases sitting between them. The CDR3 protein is CAASRRTDSYEQYF. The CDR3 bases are TGTGCCGCCAGTCGAAGGACAGACTCCTACGAGCAGTACTTC.

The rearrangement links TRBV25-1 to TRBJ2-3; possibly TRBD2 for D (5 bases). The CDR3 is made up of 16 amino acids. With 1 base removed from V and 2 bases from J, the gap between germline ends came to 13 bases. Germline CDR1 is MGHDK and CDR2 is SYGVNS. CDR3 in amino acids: CASSESLRGSTDTQYF. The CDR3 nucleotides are TGTGCCAGCAGTGAATCGCTACGGGGATCCACAGATACGCAGTATTTT.

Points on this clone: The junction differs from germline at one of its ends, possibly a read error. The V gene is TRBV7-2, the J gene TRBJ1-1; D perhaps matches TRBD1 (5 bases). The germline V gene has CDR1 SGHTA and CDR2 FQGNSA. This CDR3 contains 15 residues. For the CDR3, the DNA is TGTGCCAGCAGCTTAGGGCTTGTGGGGCGGGACCTCCATCTCTTT. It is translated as CASSLGLVGRDLHLF.

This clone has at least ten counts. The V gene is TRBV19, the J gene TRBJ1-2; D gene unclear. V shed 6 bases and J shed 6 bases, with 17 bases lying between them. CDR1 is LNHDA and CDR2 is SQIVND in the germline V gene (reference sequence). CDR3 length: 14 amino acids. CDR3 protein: CASSLSGVADGYTF. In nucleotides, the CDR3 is TGTGCCAGTAGCCTCTCCGGGGTGGCGGATGGCTACACCTTC.